This T cell receptor beta chain originates from a study of cytomegalovirus exposure and HLA in healthy donors. CDR3 length: 14 residues. In germline, CDR1 is LNHNV, CDR2 YYDKDF (reference sequence). A remark on this clone: One junction end does not reproduce the germline sequence, and a read error may be involved.

PCR primers comprised 60 Vbeta and 13 Jbeta primers. Generated by immunoSEQ multiplex PCR, the TCRdb table keeps only in-frame clones and is missing some. The sample records about 170,000 clones, about four fifths being singletons. The clonotype originates from a male donor in good health and CMV-seronegative. The sample taken for sequencing was PBMCs. The chain couples TRBV15 to TRBJ1-2; D is unclear. The CDR3 loop is CATGRIVGVGGYTF. The DNA of the CDR3 is TGTGCCACCGGCAGAATTGTCGGGGTGGGGGGCTACACCTTC.